Shown below are 31 T cell receptor beta chains from a single sample sequenced in a study of regulatory T cells in long-lasting Graves disease (dated by TCRdb to about 2021). According to the study, the label for this sample's time point signals: persistent/refractory GD, antithyroid drugs over 5 years with positive TRAb. For both TCR sequencing and RNA sequencing, RNA was extracted from PBMCs using TRIzol. The method behind the library was multiplex PCR. Data came from an Illumina HiSeq 4000. To build TCR beta libraries, CDR3 regions were amplified by Arm-PCR using iRepertoire HTBI primers. TCRdb reworked the public reads: Q25 trimming with fastp, MiXCR clone assembly, productive beta chains retained. Entries that share a CDR3 protein sequence are merged under the most common genes and DNA. Across this sample there are a few hundred thousand distinct CDR3 sequences, with about a quarter seen only once. About 26% of the sample is taken by the ten largest.

Specimen: peripheral blood mononuclear cells (PBMCs), collected when the disease was refractory, from a patient treated with antithyroid drugs. Receptors were obtained from a female donor with Graves disease.

The chain uses TRBV9 and TRBJ1-2; 8 nucleotides align to TRBD1. Germline CDR1 is SGDLS and CDR2 is YYNGEE. V shed 3 bases and J 8 bases; nucleotides not matched to a gene: 9. CDR3 length: 14 residues. The CDR3 coding sequence is TGTGCCAGCAGCGAGCAACAGGGGGTCCGGGGCTACACCTTC. Protein: CASSEQQGVRGYTF.

At least ten counts were recorded for this clonotype. The chain couples TRBV20-1 to TRBJ1-6; 10 bases fit TRBD1. Germline loops: CDR1 DFQATT, CDR2 SNEGSKA (reference sequence). After removal of 2 bases from V and 6 bases from J, the junction contained 4 bases not matched to a gene. This CDR3 contains 15 residues. CDR3 DNA: TGCAGTGCTAGAACGGGGACAGGGGCTAATTCACCCCTCCACTTT. It codes for CSARTGTGANSPLHF.

This clonotype appeared many times. J is TRBJ2-6 and V is TRBV12-3 or TRBV12-4; 14 bases align to TRBD2. J lost 0 bases, V lost 3 bases, and 16 bases had no gene match. The CDR3 is 23 amino acids. CDR3 loop: CASSLYLRGLGLAGVSGANVLTF. The CDR3 nucleotides are TGTGCCAGCAGTTTGTACCTCAGGGGCTTGGGACTAGCGGGAGTCTCTGGGGCCAACGTCCTGACTTTC.

This clonotype was seen a handful of times. The V and J genes are TRBV3-1 and TRBJ2-2; D unresolved. Germline V gives CDR1 LGHDT, CDR2 YNNKEL (reference sequence). The CDR3 runs to 17 residues. Trimming left V 0 bases short and J 1 base short, with 12 bases between. CDR3 DNA: TGTGCCAGCAGCCAAGAGTGGGCCGCCGAGAACACCGGGGAGCTGTTTTTT. This sequence encodes CASSQEWAAENTGELFF.

V is TRBV9 and J is TRBJ2-2, with D possibly matching TRBD2 (5 bases). The V and J ends lost 0 bases and 2 bases respectively, with 8 bases between them. Germline V gene lookup returns CDR1 SGDLS and CDR2 YYNGEE. The CDR3 consists of 15 residues. The CDR3 coding sequence is TGTGCCAGCAGCGTAGGTAGCGCAAACACCGGGGAGCTGTTTTTT. It is translated as CASSVGSANTGELFF.

The gene calls are TRBV10-3 and TRBJ2-7, with 9 nucleotides matching TRBD2. The V gene's germline CDR1 is ENHRY and CDR2 SYGVKD. V shed 4 bases, J shed 4 bases, and the junction held 11 bases outside the gene matches. CDR3 length equals 16 residues. The CDR3 protein is CAISAPPGTSLYEQYF. The DNA of the CDR3 is TGTGCCATCAGTGCCCCCCCCGGGACTAGCTTGTACGAGCAGTACTTC.

J is TRBJ2-7 and V is TRBV20-1, with 9 bases fitting TRBD1. This CDR3 has 14 amino acids. CDR1 and CDR2 (germline): DFQATT, SNEGSKA (reference sequence). V dropped 1 base and J dropped 2; count of bases not matched to a gene: 3. CDR3 nucleotide sequence: TGCAGTGCTAGAGCTGGGACAGGGACCTACGAGCAGTACTTC. It encodes CSARAGTGTYEQYF.

This rearrangement joins TRBV5-1 to TRBJ2-7, with D uncertain. Per the germline V gene, CDR1 is SGHRS and CDR2 is YFSETQ. V dropped 1 base and J dropped 2 bases, with 10 bases sitting between them. The CDR3 runs to 14 residues. For the CDR3, the DNA is TGCGCCAGCAGCTTGCTTGCAAAGACCTACGAGCAGTACTTC. Translated, it gives CASSLLAKTYEQYF.

This clonotype was observed at least ten times. The chain is built from TRBV28 and TRBJ1-4, with 10 bases aligning to TRBD1. The CDR3 is 15 amino acids. Trimming cost V 6 bases and J 2 bases; bases outside gene matches: 3. Looked up from germline, CDR1 is MDHEN and CDR2 is SYDVKM. The CDR3 loop reads CASRTGGITNEKLFF. CDR3 nucleotides: TGTGCCAGCAGGACAGGGGGCATCACTAATGAAAAACTGTTTTTT.

This clonotype was seen repeatedly, ten times or more. The chain carries TRBV2 and TRBJ1-5; D gene unclear. Germline values: CDR1 SNHLY, CDR2 FYNNEI. The length of the CDR3 is 15 residues. Trimming removed 2 bases from V and 3 bases from J, with 11 bases in between. CDR3 DNA sequence: TGTGCCAGCAGTGAATTATTGAAACCCAATCAGCCCCAGCATTTT. Its translation: CASSELLKPNQPQHF.

The V and J genes are TRBV28 and TRBJ2-7; 9 bases agree with TRBD1. Losses at the gene ends were 3 bases for V and 5 bases for J; bases not matched to a gene: 5. The CDR3 runs to 14 residues. CDR1 and CDR2 (germline): MDHEN, SYDVKM. CDR3 DNA sequence: TGTGCCAGCAGTTTGGGGACAGGGCACCACGAGCAGTACTTC. The encoded protein is CASSLGTGHHEQYF.

This clonotype was seen a few times. The V and J genes are TRBV20-1 and TRBJ2-1, with 12 bases aligning to TRBD2. The germline gives CDR1 DFQATT, CDR2 SNEGSKA (reference sequence). V lost 8 bases and J lost 2; bases outside the gene matches: 10. This CDR3 has 16 amino acids. The DNA of the CDR3 is TGCAGTTCGACGAAAGGACTAGCGGGGACCTACAATGAGCAGTTCTTC. This translates into CSSTKGLAGTYNEQFF.

This chain joins TRBV11-1 and TRBJ2-2, with 7 bases lining up with TRBD2. This CDR3 region has 16 residues. Trimming removed 1 base from V and 1 base from J; junction bases left unmatched: 3. The germline V gene has CDR1 SGHAT and CDR2 FQDESV (reference sequence). For the CDR3, the DNA is TGTGCCAGCAGCTTAGAGCCTAGCGGGAACACCGGGGAGCTGTTTTTT. This translates into CASSLEPSGNTGELFF.

The V and J genes are TRBV9 and TRBJ2-1, with 9 bases fitting TRBD2. Losses at the gene ends were 4 bases for V and 0 bases for J; bases not matched to a gene: 8. There are 17 residues in the CDR3. The germline gives CDR1 SGDLS, CDR2 YYNGEE. The CDR3, as DNA: TGTGCCAGCAGCCCCAATCAGGGACTAGCCTCCTACAATGAGCAGTTCTTC. Its translation: CASSPNQGLASYNEQFF.

CDR3 protein: CASRGGQSAADSPLHF. In DNA, the CDR3 is TGTGCCAGCAGAGGAGGACAGTCGGCAGCGGATTCACCCCTCCACTTT. J is TRBJ1-6 and V is TRBV7-9, with D tentatively TRBD1 (6 bases). V lost 6 bases to trimming and J lost 8 bases, with 20 bases between them. Germline values: CDR1 SEHNR, CDR2 FQNEAQ (reference sequence). This CDR3 region has 16 residues.

Ten or more counts support this clonotype. V is TRBV6-1 and J is TRBJ2-6, with a weak D call TRBD1 (5 bases). The CDR3 is 15 amino acids. In germline, CDR1 is MNHNS, CDR2 SASEGT. V dropped 7 bases and J dropped 0 bases, with 10 bases sitting between them. The CDR3 protein is CASIVDSSGANVLTF. The CDR3 DNA is TGTGCCAGCATAGTCGACAGCTCTGGGGCCAACGTCCTGACTTTC.

In regard to this clonotype: This may be a read error, as it is one base from a much larger clone. In this CDR3 the conserved last residue, phenylalanine or tryptophan, is missing, so a read error is likely. The chain joins TRBV29-1 to TRBJ2-7, with 7 bases matching TRBD1. Germline-derived CDR1 and CDR2 are SQVTM and ANQGSEA. This CDR3 contains 12 residues. Unmatched junction bases numbered 6, after V lost 8 bases and J lost 2 bases. CDR3 sequence reads: CSTRQGAYEQYS. The CDR3 region has the DNA TGCAGCACCCGTCAGGGGGCCTACGAGCAGTACTCC.

This chain joins TRBV19 and TRBJ2-7, with 7 bases identical to TRBD1. Losses at the gene ends were 6 bases for V and 1 base for J; bases not matched to a gene: 9. CDR3 length equals 15 residues. The germline CDR1 and CDR2 sequences are LNHDA and SQIVND (reference sequence). As DNA, the CDR3 is TGTGCCAGTAGCGCCCGGACAGGATCTTCCTACGAGCAGTACTTC. Protein: CASSARTGSSYEQYF.

The chain employs TRBV7-2 and TRBJ2-2; 10 bases agree with TRBD2. Trimming cost V 11 bases and J 7 bases; bases outside gene matches: 13. This CDR3 region has 15 residues. Germline CDR1 reads SGHTA; CDR2 reads FQGNSA. Written as DNA, the CDR3 is TGTGCCGGCACCCGGCCTAGCGGGAGTGTCGGGGAGCTGTTTTTT. The encoded protein is CAGTRPSGSVGELFF.

This clonotype was observed many times. J is TRBJ1-1 and V is TRBV5-1; no clear D gene. CDR1 is SGHRS and CDR2 is YFSETQ in the germline V gene. This CDR3 is 15 amino acids long. Trimming cost V 3 bases and J 4 bases, with 16 bases left between them. CDR3 in DNA: TGCGCCAGCAGCTCAGCAGGACGTTGGAGCACTGAAGCTTTCTTT. It codes for CASSSAGRWSTEAFF.

This clonotype was recorded at least ten times. The chain recombines TRBV12-3 or TRBV12-4 with TRBJ1-5; TRBD1 agrees at 9 bases. This CDR3 comprises 14 residues. The V gene end was trimmed by 3 bases and the J gene end by 5 bases; junction bases not matched to a gene: 2. The CDR3 nucleotides are TGTGCCAGCAGTTTCCGGGACAGGGATCAGCCCCAGCATTTT. As protein: CASSFRDRDQPQHF.

A few counts support this clonotype. The chain carries TRBV5-1 and TRBJ1-1; the D is unclear. The germline V gene encodes CDR1 SGHRS and CDR2 YFSETQ. This CDR3 spans 12 amino acids. Deletions cut 0 bases from V and 10 bases from J, with 10 bases between. Written as DNA, the CDR3 is TGCGCCAGCAGCTTGGGATCCACGGGAGCTTTCTTT. Translated, it gives CASSLGSTGAFF.

This clonotype was seen many times. J is TRBJ2-7 and V is TRBV6-1; 9 bases map to TRBD2. After removal of 11 bases from V and 4 bases from J, the junction contained 12 bases not matched to a gene. The CDR3 length is 14 residues. CDR1 MNHNS and CDR2 SASEGT come from the germline V gene. For the CDR3, the DNA is TGTGCCGTCCGCCAAGCGGGAGGACCTTACGAGCAGTACTTC. Translation gives CAVRQAGGPYEQYF.

This clonotype was observed many times. The V gene is TRBV2, the J gene TRBJ2-7; 7 bases are shared with TRBD2. After removal of 8 bases from V and 3 bases from J, the junction contained 7 bases not matched to a gene. The CDR3 has 13 amino acids. Germline V gene data show CDR1 as SNHLY and CDR2 as FYNNEI. The CDR3 bases are TGTGCCAGCCTTTGGGGGGGGAACTACGAGCAGTACTTC. This codes for CASLWGGNYEQYF.

A remark on this clonotype: One base away lies a much larger clone, so this may be a sequencing read error. The chain combines TRBV20-1 with TRBJ1-2; D is unclear. The germline CDR1 and CDR2 sequences are DFQATT and SNEGSKA (reference sequence). Trimming shortened V by 2 bases and J by 0 bases, and 7 bases separated the two germline ends. This CDR3 region has 13 residues. CDR3 in amino acids: CSARYATNYGYTF. The CDR3 coding sequence is TGCAGTGCTAGATACGCTACTAACTATGGCTACACCTTC.

The chain recombines TRBV6-1 with TRBJ2-2; 8 positions agree with TRBD2. This CDR3 is 14 amino acids long. The V segment lost 5 bases and the J segment 8 bases; nucleotides outside the gene matches: 7. Per germline, CDR1 MNHNS and CDR2 SASEGT. In DNA form, the CDR3 reads TGTGCCAGCAGTACCCTTGGGACTAGAGGGGAGCTGTTTTTT. Amino acids: CASSTLGTRGELFF.

This clonotype was observed many times. The rearrangement uses TRBV14 and TRBJ1-2; D gene unclear. V lost 0 bases, J lost 5 bases, and 7 bases lay in between. Germline assignment: CDR1 SGHDN and CDR2 FVKESK. The CDR3 runs 13 residues. The CDR3 sequence: CASSQEALYGYTF. The CDR3 region has the DNA TGTGCCAGCAGCCAAGAGGCCCTATATGGCTACACCTTC.

This clonotype has only a few counts. The chain recombines TRBV20-1 with TRBJ2-5, with 8 bases that match TRBD1. Trimming removed 5 bases from V and 0 bases from J; junction bases left unmatched: 23. The CDR3 is 20 residues long. In germline, CDR1 is DFQATT, CDR2 SNEGSKA (reference sequence). CDR3 sequence reads: CSALEVFGTGELSDQETQYF. CDR3 bases: TGCAGTGCTTTGGAGGTGTTTGGGACAGGAGAATTATCGGACCAAGAGACCCAGTACTTC.

This clonotype was counted between two and nine times. This chain connects TRBV6-1 to TRBJ2-7; 14 nucleotides match TRBD2. V was clipped by 6 bases and J by 3 bases; unmatched bases: 10. The CDR3 totals 17 residues. The germline gives CDR1 MNHNS, CDR2 SASEGT. Written as DNA, the CDR3 is TGTGCCAGCAGCCGTGGACTAGCGGGAGGTCAGAACTACGAGCAGTACTTC. As protein: CASSRGLAGGQNYEQYF.

This clonotype was seen repeatedly, ten times or more. CDR3 region: CASRPPGGYDTQYF. CDR3 sequence (DNA): TGTGCCAGCCGTCCACCGGGAGGGTACGATACGCAGTATTTT. The chain joins TRBV28 to TRBJ2-3; 8 bases are a match to TRBD2. J lost 6 bases, V lost 8 bases, and 10 bases had no gene match. Germline CDR1 and CDR2: MDHEN and SYDVKM. CDR3 size: 14 residues. Looking up the rest from reference TRBV28 and TRBJ2-3 gives the full variable domain: DVKVTQSSRYLVKRTGEKVFLECVQDMDHENMFWYRQDPGLGLRLIYFSYDVKMKEKGDIPEGYSVSREKKERFSLILESASTNQTSMYLCASRPPGGYDTQYFGPGTRLTVL.

This clonotype has only a few counts. The gene calls are TRBV5-1 and TRBJ2-2, with 15 bases aligning to TRBD2. Germline trimming cut 5 bases from V and 7 bases from J; bases unmatched to any gene: 6. There are 16 residues in the CDR3. The germline gives CDR1 SGHRS, CDR2 YFSETQ. The CDR3 nucleotides read TGCGCCAGCAGACCACCGGGACTAGCGGGAGGCGGGGAGCTGTTTTTT. Translated, it gives CASRPPGLAGGGELFF.